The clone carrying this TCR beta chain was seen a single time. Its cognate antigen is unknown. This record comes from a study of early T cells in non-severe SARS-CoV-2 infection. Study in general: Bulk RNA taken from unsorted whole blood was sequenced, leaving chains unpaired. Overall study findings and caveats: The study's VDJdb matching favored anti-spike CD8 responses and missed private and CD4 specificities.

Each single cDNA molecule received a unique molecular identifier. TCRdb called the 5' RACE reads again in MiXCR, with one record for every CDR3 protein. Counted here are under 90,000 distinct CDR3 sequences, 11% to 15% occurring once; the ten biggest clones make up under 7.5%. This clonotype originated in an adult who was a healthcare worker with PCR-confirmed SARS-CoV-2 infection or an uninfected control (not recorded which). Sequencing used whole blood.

CDR3 sequence (DNA): TGTGCCAGCAGTCGGCAGGGAACAGATACGCAGTATTTT. Its protein product is CASSRQGTDTQYF. The V and J genes are TRBV2 and TRBJ2-3; D possibly corresponds to TRBD1 (5 bases). The CDR3 spans 13 residues. Germline V gene sequence: CDR1 SNHLY, CDR2 FYNNEI. Trimming pared 5 bases from V and 3 bases from J, leaving 9 bases between.